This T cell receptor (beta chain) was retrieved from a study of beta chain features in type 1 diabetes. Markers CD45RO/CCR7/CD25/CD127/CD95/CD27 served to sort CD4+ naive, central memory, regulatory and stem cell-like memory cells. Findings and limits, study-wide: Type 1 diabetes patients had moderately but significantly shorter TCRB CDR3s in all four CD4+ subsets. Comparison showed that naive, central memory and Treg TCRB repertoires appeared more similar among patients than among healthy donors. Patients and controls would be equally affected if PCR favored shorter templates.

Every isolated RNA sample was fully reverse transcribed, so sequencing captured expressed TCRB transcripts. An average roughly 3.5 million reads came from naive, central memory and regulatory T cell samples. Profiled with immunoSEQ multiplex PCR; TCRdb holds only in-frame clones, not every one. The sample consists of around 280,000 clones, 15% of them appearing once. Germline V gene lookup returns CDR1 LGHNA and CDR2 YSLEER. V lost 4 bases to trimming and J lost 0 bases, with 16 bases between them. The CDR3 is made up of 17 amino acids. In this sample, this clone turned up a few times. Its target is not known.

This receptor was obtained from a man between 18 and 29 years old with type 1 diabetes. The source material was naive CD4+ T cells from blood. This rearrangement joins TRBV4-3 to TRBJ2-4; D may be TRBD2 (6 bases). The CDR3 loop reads CASSPGSGGLAKNIQYF. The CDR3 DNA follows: TGCGCCAGCAGCCCTGGTAGCGGAGGACTAGCCAAAAACATTCAGTACTTC.